These 24 T cell receptor beta chains came from one sample sequenced in a study of T cells in localized non-small cell lung cancer (TCRdb year 2020). Libraries were built with the immunoSEQ multiplex PCR assay. In TCRdb, the immuneACCESS table is reduced to in-frame sequences with V and J assigned. These tables do not hold every clone; where another copy was compared, an unresolved V gene accounts for under half, and the others remain unexplained. Recorded for this sample are 100,000 to 150,000 clones; roughly 90% of them occurred a single time. The top ten clones comprise 1.5% to 2% of the sample. The sample was peripheral blood, taken before any cancer treatment. These TCRs come from a female donor older than 55 with stage I lung adenocarcinoma.

This clone turned up a few times. The chain links TRBV5-1 to TRBJ1-1; D gene ambiguous. Trimming took 3 bases from V and 6 from J, leaving 9 bases between them. From germline, CDR1 is SGHRS and CDR2 YFSETQ. This CDR3 comprises 12 residues. Here the CDR3 reads CASSSGRSEAFF. The CDR3 nucleotides are TGCGCCAGCAGCTCCGGACGGTCTGAAGCTTTCTTT.

The genes are TRBV7-3 and TRBJ2-3; the match to TRBD2 covers 9 bases. CDR3 length: 15 residues. V dropped 1 base and J dropped 5; count of bases not matched to a gene: 4. The germline V gene encodes CDR1 SGHTA and CDR2 FQGTGA. The DNA of the CDR3 is TGTGCCAGCAGCTTAATTAGCGGGAGTGTAGATACGCAGTATTTT. Translation: CASSLISGSVDTQYF.

The chain carries TRBV18 and TRBJ1-5; maybe TRBD1 (6 bases). Germline V gene data show CDR1 as KGHSH and CDR2 as LQKENI. The CDR3 contains 15 residues. V was clipped by 3 bases and J by 4 bases, with 13 bases between them. The DNA of the CDR3 is TGTGCCAGCTCACCCGGGACAAATGAAAATCAGCCCCAGCATTTT. As protein: CASSPGTNENQPQHF.

The rearrangement links TRBV18 to TRBJ2-1; 9 positions agree with TRBD2. Germline CDR1 reads KGHSH; CDR2 reads LQKENI. V trimming: 2 bases; J trimming: 4 bases; junction bases outside the gene matches: 3. CDR3 size: 15 residues. This chain's CDR3 is CASSPLAGAYNEQFF. The CDR3 region has the DNA TGTGCCAGCTCACCATTAGCGGGAGCGTACAATGAGCAGTTCTTC. Combining the CDR3 with reference TRBV18 and TRBJ2-1 gives the whole variable domain NAGVMQNPRHLVRRRGQEARLRCSPMKGHSHVYWYRQLPEEGLKFMVYLQKENIIDESGMPKERFSAEFPKEGPSILRIQQVVRGDSAAYFCASSPLAGAYNEQFFGPGTRLTVL.

The CDR3 nucleotides read TGTGCCAGCAGTCGGGACCTGTTGGAGACCCAGTACTTC. As protein: CASSRDLLETQYF. The chain carries TRBV2 and TRBJ2-5; D may correspond to TRBD1 or TRBD2 (5 bases each). The CDR3 covers 13 residues. Trimming pared 5 bases from V and 5 bases from J, leaving 12 bases between. Germline V gene data show CDR1 as SNHLY and CDR2 as FYNNEI.

The V call is TRBV9, the J call TRBJ1-4, with TRBD1 matching 7 bases. This CDR3 comprises 14 residues. Per germline, CDR1 SGDLS and CDR2 YYNGEE. The J segment lost 8 bases and the V segment lost 4 bases, leaving 8 bases of the junction unmatched. CDR3 sequence: CASSRDRDWEKLFF. The CDR3 nucleotides are TGTGCCAGCAGCCGAGACAGGGATTGGGAAAAACTGTTTTTT.

The rearrangement links TRBV6-5 to TRBJ2-3, with 8 bases that match TRBD2. CDR1 MNHEY and CDR2 SVGAGI come from the germline V gene. J was trimmed by 3 bases and V by 7 bases; bases with no gene match: 9. The CDR3 covers 15 residues. The CDR3 DNA reads as TGTGCCAGCATAAGCGGGAGTTATAATACAGATACGCAGTATTTT. Translation: CASISGSYNTDTQYF.

This chain uses TRBV27 with TRBJ2-7; D might be TRBD1 or TRBD2, each matching 5 bases. V shed 3 bases and J shed 2 bases, with 14 bases lying between them. The CDR3 runs 15 residues. The germline gives CDR1 MNHEY, CDR2 SMNVEV (reference sequence). The CDR3 is CASSLGTLGTYEQYF. CDR3 DNA: TGTGCCAGCAGTTTGGGGACGCTAGGGACCTACGAGCAGTACTTC.

This chain connects TRBV18 to TRBJ2-1, with D perhaps matching TRBD2 (5 bases). The V gene's germline CDR1 is KGHSH and CDR2 LQKENI. Trimming shortened V by 8 bases and J by 1 base, and 12 bases separated the two germline ends. CDR3 length equals 14 residues. The CDR3 nucleotides are TGTGCCAGCGAAGATAGCGTATCCTACAATGAGCAGTTCTTC. Translation: CASEDSVSYNEQFF.

This chain connects TRBV4-2 to TRBJ2-3, with 10 positions matching TRBD2. CDR1 and CDR2 from the germline V gene are LGHNA and YNFKEQ. V shed 0 bases, J shed 3 bases, and the junction held 15 bases outside the gene matches. This CDR3 comprises 20 residues. CDR3 sequence reads: CASSQDAQLAGGGVTDTQYF. CDR3 nucleotides: TGTGCCAGCAGCCAAGATGCCCAGTTAGCGGGAGGAGGGGTTACAGATACGCAGTATTTT.

This rearrangement joins TRBV7-6 to TRBJ2-1, with TRBD2 identical over 11 bases. The CDR3 is made up of 15 amino acids. The trim removed 7 bases at V and 6 bases at J, leaving 8 bases unmatched. CDR1 and CDR2 (germline): SGHVS, FNYEAQ. CDR3 in amino acids: CASNLAGGGSNEQFF. The CDR3 region has the DNA TGTGCCAGCAACCTAGCGGGAGGAGGTAGCAATGAGCAGTTCTTC.

The chain recombines TRBV9 with TRBJ2-1, with unresolved D. Germline loops: CDR1 SGDLS, CDR2 YYNGEE. The length of the CDR3 is 16 residues. The V end lost 0 bases, the J end lost 0 bases, and 10 bases lay between the germline ends. CDR3 in DNA: TGTGCCAGCAGCGTAGCCGGGCGGAGCTCCTACAATGAGCAGTTCTTC. This codes for CASSVAGRSSYNEQFF.

The chain employs TRBV6-5 and TRBJ2-1, with 7 bases fitting TRBD2. This CDR3 is built from 14 residues. Germline assignment: CDR1 MNHEY and CDR2 SVGAGI. Trimming took 4 bases from V and 7 from J; bases not matched to a gene: 7. CDR3 sequence reads: CASSLRRERNEQFF. The CDR3 nucleotides read TGTGCCAGCAGTTTACGGCGGGAGCGAAATGAGCAGTTCTTC.

The chain combines TRBV10-3 with TRBJ2-1; 7 bases fit TRBD1. Trimming at V came to 10 bases and at J to 0 bases, leaving 6 bases not matched to a gene. The germline CDR1 and CDR2 sequences are ENHRY and SYGVKD. The CDR3 has 14 amino acids. In nucleotides, the CDR3 is TGTGCCACCGGGGACAGTTTCTCCTACAATGAGCAGTTCTTC. Amino acids: CATGDSFSYNEQFF.

The genes are TRBV18 and TRBJ2-3, with 12 bases fitting TRBD2. The ends lost 6 bases at V and 8 bases at J; junction bases unmatched: 15. CDR3 length: 17 residues. CDR1 and CDR2 from the germline V gene are KGHSH and LQKENI. The CDR3 bases are TGTGCCAGCTCCCTTCGCCAACTAGCGGGAGGCCCGGTTACGCAGTATTTT. This sequence encodes CASSLRQLAGGPVTQYF.

J is TRBJ1-1 and V is TRBV7-2; no reliable D call. CDR1 is SGHTA and CDR2 is FQGNSA in the germline V gene. The CDR3 is made up of 13 amino acids. Trimming left V 5 bases short and J 3 bases short, with 10 bases between. The DNA of the CDR3 is TGTGCCAGCAGCGAGGGATACTACACTGAAGCTTTCTTT. It translates to CASSEGYYTEAFF.

This rearrangement joins TRBV6-4 to TRBJ2-2, with TRBD2 as a possible D gene (6 bases). CDR1 and CDR2 (germline): MRHNA, SNTAGT. The CDR3 is 14 amino acids. Trimming cost V 4 bases and J 5 bases, with 11 bases left between them. The CDR3 loop reads CASSGASDTGELFF. The CDR3 coding sequence is TGTGCCAGCAGTGGGGCTAGCGATACCGGGGAGCTGTTTTTT.

The chain couples TRBV2 to TRBJ2-5; D not certain. Germline V lookup: CDR1 SNHLY, CDR2 FYNNEI. Trimming took 2 bases from V and 4 from J, leaving 8 bases between them. CDR3 length: 13 amino acids. This CDR3 reads CASSEYGPETQYF. CDR3 coding DNA: TGTGCCAGCAGTGAATACGGACCAGAGACCCAGTACTTC.

This chain links TRBV19 with TRBJ1-5; 7 bases align to TRBD1. After removal of 1 base from V and 7 bases from J, the junction contained 4 bases not matched to a gene. This CDR3 has 14 residues. Germline assignment: CDR1 LNHDA and CDR2 SQIVND (reference sequence). The CDR3 region has the DNA TGTGCCAGTAGTATAGGAGGGGGCGACCAGCCCCAGCATTTT. Translation gives CASSIGGGDQPQHF.

The chain combines TRBV7-9 with TRBJ1-1, with a tentative D call TRBD1 (5 bases). The ends were cut back, 2 bases at V and 1 base at J, with 14 bases in the middle. Per germline, CDR1 SEHNR and CDR2 FQNEAQ (reference sequence). There are 16 residues in the CDR3. CDR3 amino acids: CASSLRGGEPNTEAFF. The CDR3 DNA reads TGTGCCAGCAGCTTAAGGGGAGGGGAACCGAACACTGAAGCTTTCTTT. The full variable domain, its missing parts supplied by reference TRBV7-9 and TRBJ1-1, is DTGVSQNPRHKITKRGQNVTFRCDPISEHNRLYWYRQTLGQGPEFLTYFQNEAQLEKSRLLSDRFSAERPKGSFSTLEIQRTEQGDSAMYLCASSLRGGEPNTEAFFGQGTRLTVV.

The chain carries TRBV18 and TRBJ2-7, with TRBD1 as a possible D gene (8 bases). CDR1 is KGHSH, CDR2 LQKENI, per germline. V lost 3 bases, J lost 2 bases, and 14 bases lay in between. This CDR3 has 15 residues. The CDR3 region is CASSPNRGGPYEQYF. DNA for the CDR3: TGTGCCAGCTCACCTAACAGGGGGGGCCCCTACGAGCAGTACTTC.

As for this clone: Other DNA sequences in this specimen translate into the identical CDR3. V gene TRBV18 combines with J gene TRBJ1-1; D may be TRBD1 (5 bases). The CDR3 is 12 amino acids. The germline CDR1 and CDR2 sequences are KGHSH and LQKENI. Deletions cut 3 bases from V and 7 bases from J, with 9 bases between. Written as DNA, the CDR3 is TGTGCCAGCTCACCGGGGCAGGGTGAAGCTTTCTTT. Translated, it gives CASSPGQGEAFF.

The chain couples TRBV27 to TRBJ2-3; D remains unclear. Trimming shortened V by 3 bases and J by 1 base, and 5 bases separated the two germline ends. This CDR3 has 13 residues. The germline V gene has CDR1 MNHEY and CDR2 SMNVEV (reference sequence). CDR3 DNA: TGTGCCAGCAGTTTCCAGGGCACAGATACGCAGTATTTT. It is translated as CASSFQGTDTQYF.

J is TRBJ1-1 and V is TRBV28; the match to TRBD1 covers 9 bases. The V gene end was trimmed by 7 bases and the J gene end by 6 bases; junction bases not matched to a gene: 9. In germline, CDR1 is MDHEN, CDR2 SYDVKM. CDR3 length equals 14 residues. The chain's CDR3 is CASTQDRGGAEAFF. The CDR3 bases are TGTGCCAGCACTCAGGACAGGGGTGGGGCTGAAGCTTTCTTT.